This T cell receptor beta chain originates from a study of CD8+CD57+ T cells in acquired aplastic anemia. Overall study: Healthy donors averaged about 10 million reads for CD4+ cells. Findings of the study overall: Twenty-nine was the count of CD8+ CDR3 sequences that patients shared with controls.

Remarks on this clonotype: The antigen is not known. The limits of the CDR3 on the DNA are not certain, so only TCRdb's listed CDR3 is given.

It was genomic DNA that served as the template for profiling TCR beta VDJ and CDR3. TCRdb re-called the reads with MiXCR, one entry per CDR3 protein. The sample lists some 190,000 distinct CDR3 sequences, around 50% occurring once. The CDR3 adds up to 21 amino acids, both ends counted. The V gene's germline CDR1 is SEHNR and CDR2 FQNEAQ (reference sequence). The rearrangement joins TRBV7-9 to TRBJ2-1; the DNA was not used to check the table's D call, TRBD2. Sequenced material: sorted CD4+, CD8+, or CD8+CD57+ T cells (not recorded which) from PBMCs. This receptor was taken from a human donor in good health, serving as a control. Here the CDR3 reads CASSFYICSAEGTSGSNEQFF.